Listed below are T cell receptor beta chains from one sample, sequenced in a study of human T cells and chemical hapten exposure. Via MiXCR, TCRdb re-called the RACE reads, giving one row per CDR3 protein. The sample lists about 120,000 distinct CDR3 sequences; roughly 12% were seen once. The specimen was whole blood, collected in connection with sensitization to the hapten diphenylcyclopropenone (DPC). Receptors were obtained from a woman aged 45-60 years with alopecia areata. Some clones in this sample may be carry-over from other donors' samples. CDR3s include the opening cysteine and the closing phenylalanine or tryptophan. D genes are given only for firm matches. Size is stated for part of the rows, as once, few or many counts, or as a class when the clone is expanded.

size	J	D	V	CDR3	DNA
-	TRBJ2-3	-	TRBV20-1	CSAVSSSTDTQYF	TGCAGTGCTGTCAGCTCTAGCACAGATACGCAGTATTTT
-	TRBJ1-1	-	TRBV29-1	CSAGLRVTEAFF	TGCAGCGCGGGGCTCCGGGTCACTGAAGCTTTCTTT
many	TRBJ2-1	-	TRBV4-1	CASSQDKGYLNEQFF	TGCGCCAGCAGCCAAGATAAGGGCTACTTAAATGAGCAGTTCTTC
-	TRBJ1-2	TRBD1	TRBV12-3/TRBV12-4	CASSLAPSGQGLEGYTF	TGTGCCAGCAGTTTAGCTCCCTCCGGACAGGGCCTAGAGGGCTACACCTTC
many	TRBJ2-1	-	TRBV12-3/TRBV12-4	CASSLASSYNEQFF	TGTGCCAGCAGTTTAGCCAGCTCCTACAATGAGCAGTTCTTC
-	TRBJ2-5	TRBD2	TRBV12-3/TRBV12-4	CASTPPGGEETQYF	TGTGCCAGCACCCCACCGGGAGGAGAGGAGACCCAGTACTTC
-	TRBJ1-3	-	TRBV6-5	CASSRGPGNTIYF	TGTGCCAGCAGCCGGGGACCTGGAAACACCATATATTTT
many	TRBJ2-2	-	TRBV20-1	CSARELSTGELFF	TGCAGTGCTAGAGAATTGAGCACCGGGGAGCTGTTTTTT
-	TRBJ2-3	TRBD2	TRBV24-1	CATSDVSGTWTDTQYF	TGTGCCACCAGTGACGTTAGCGGGACTTGGACAGATACGCAGTATTTT
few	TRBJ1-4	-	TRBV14	CASSQDSGGLNEKLFF	TGTGCCAGCAGCCAAGATTCCGGGGGGCTCAATGAAAAACTGTTTTTT
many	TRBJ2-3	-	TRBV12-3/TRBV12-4	CASKDRGGTDTQYF	TGTGCCAGCAAAGACAGGGGAGGGACAGATACGCAGTATTTT
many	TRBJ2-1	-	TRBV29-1	CSVILAVSSYNEQFF	TGCAGCGTCATCCTAGCTGTTAGCTCCTACAATGAGCAGTTCTTC
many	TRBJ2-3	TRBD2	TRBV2	CASLSGISGGGTDTQYF	TGTGCCAGCCTAAGCGGCATTAGCGGGGGTGGGACAGATACGCAGTATTTT
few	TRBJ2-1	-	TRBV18	CASSLAGGRGYEQFF	TGTGCCAGCTCACTAGCCGGGGGACGGGGGTATGAGCAGTTCTTC
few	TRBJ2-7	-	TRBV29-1	CSVGPSSYEQYF	TGCAGCGTCGGACCCAGCTCCTACGAGCAGTACTTC
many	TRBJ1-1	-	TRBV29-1	CSVEEGPDPPRGTEAFF	TGCAGCGTTGAAGAGGGTCCTGATCCTCCCAGAGGGACTGAAGCTTTCTTT
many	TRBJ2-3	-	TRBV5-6	CASSLRGPDTQYF	TGTGCCAGCAGCTTGAGGGGCCCAGATACGCAGTATTTT
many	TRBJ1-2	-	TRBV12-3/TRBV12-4	CASSVAGIHGYTF	TGTGCCAGCAGTGTAGCGGGGATCCATGGCTACACCTTC
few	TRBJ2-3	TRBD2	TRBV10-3	CAISDGSGSHTSTDTQYF	TGTGCCATCAGTGACGGTAGCGGGAGCCACACTAGCACAGATACGCAGTATTTT
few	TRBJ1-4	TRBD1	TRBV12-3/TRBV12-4	CASSPWKGAENEKLFF	TGTGCCAGCAGCCCCTGGAAGGGGGCGGAAAATGAAAAACTGTTTTTT
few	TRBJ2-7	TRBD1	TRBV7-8	CASSIQGASAYEQYF	TGTGCCAGCAGCATACAGGGGGCGTCAGCCTACGAGCAGTACTTC
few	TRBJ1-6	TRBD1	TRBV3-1	CASSQDASGGNSPLHF	TGTGCCAGCAGCCAAGATGCATCAGGGGGCAATTCACCCCTCCACTTT
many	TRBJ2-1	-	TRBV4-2	CASSQDGGTLLGEQFF	TGTGCCAGCAGCCAAGATGGTGGGACGCTACTGGGTGAGCAGTTCTTC
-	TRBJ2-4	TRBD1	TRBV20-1	CSADSTGGGNIQYF	TGCAGTGCTGATTCGACAGGGGGAGGGAACATTCAGTACTTC
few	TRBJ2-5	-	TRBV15	CATRGGGLETQYF	TGTGCCACCAGAGGGGGGGGTTTGGAGACCCAGTACTTC
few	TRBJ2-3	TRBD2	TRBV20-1	CSASPVAGVVDTQYF	TGCAGTGCTAGCCCCGTAGCGGGAGTAGTAGATACGCAGTATTTT
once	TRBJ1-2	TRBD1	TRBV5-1	CASSLDRGLGYTF	TGCGCCAGCAGCTTGGACAGGGGTCTTGGCTACACCTTC
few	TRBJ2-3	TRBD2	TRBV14	CASSQDWRTSGGTDTQYF	TGTGCCAGCAGCCAAGATTGGAGGACTAGCGGGGGCACAGATACGCAGTATTTT
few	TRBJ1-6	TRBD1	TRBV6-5	CASSPGTGAEALHF	TGTGCCAGCAGCCCCGGGACAGGGGCTGAAGCCCTCCACTTT
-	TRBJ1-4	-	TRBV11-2	CASSSIRGRGEKLFF	TGTGCCAGCAGCTCTATAAGGGGTCGGGGTGAAAAACTGTTTTTT
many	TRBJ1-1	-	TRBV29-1	CSVINTEAFF	TGCAGCGTTATTAACACTGAAGCTTTCTTT
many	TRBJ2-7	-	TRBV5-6	CASSYESYEQYF	TGTGCCAGCAGCTACGAGAGCTACGAGCAGTACTTC
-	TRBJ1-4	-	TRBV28	CASRRGPATNEKLFF	TGTGCCAGCAGGAGGGGTCCTGCAACTAATGAAAAACTGTTTTTT
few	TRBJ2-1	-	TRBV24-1	CATSGGISSGEQFF	TGTGCCACCAGTGGGGGGATTTCGAGTGGTGAGCAGTTCTTC
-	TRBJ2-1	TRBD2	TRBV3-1	CASSPFRLAGGEDEQFF	TGTGCCAGCAGCCCTTTCAGACTAGCGGGAGGAGAAGATGAGCAGTTCTTC
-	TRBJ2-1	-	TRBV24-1	CATSVQRENFNEQFF	TGTGCCACCAGTGTTCAACGGGAGAATTTCAATGAGCAGTTCTTC
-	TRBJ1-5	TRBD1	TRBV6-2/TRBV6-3	CASRRRTGGYSNQPQHF	TGTGCCAGCAGGCGGCGGACAGGGGGATATAGCAATCAGCCCCAGCATTTT
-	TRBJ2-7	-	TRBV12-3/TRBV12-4	CASSLAGSYYEQYF	TGTGCCAGCAGTTTAGCGGGATCCTACTACGAGCAGTACTTC
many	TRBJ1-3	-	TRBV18	CASSPGANGNTIYF	TGTGCCAGCTCACCTGGAGCGAACGGAAACACCATATATTTT
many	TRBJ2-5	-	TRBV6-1	CASSGRTFWYF	TGTGCCAGCAGTGGTAGGACTTTCTGGTACTTC
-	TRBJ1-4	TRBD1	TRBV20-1	CSAGRRGREKLFF	TGCAGTGCTGGCCGCAGGGGGCGGGAAAAACTGTTTTTT
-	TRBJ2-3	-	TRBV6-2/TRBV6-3	CASSYTTDTQYF	TGTGCCAGCAGTTACACCACAGATACGCAGTATTTT
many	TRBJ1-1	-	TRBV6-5	CASSYSRGFDTEAFF	TGTGCCAGCAGTTACTCAAGGGGGTTTGACACTGAAGCTTTCTTT
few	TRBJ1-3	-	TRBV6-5	CASRGSRRGPLRGNTIYF	TGTGCCAGCCGGGGCTCTCGACGGGGGCCATTGAGGGGAAACACCATATATTTT
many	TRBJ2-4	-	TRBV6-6	CASSYRDRNIQYF	TGTGCCAGCAGTTACAGGGACCGAAACATTCAGTACTTC
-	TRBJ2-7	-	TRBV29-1	CSVGPGGSYEQYF	TGCAGCGTGGGGCCCGGAGGCTCCTACGAGCAGTACTTC
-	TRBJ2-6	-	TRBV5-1	CASSFGQRGSGANVLTF	TGCGCCAGCAGCTTTGGACAGAGGGGATCTGGGGCCAACGTCCTGACTTTC
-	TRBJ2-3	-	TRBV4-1	CASSQDQGSPNWADTQYF	TGCGCCAGCAGCCAAGATCAGGGCAGCCCAAATTGGGCAGATACGCAGTATTTT
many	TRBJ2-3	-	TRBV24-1	CATSDSHGGDTQYF	TGTGCCACCAGTGATTCCCATGGCGGGGATACGCAGTATTTT
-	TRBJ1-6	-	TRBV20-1	CSARPGLRREPLHF	TGCAGTGCTAGACCGGGACTAAGGAGGGAACCCCTCCACTTT
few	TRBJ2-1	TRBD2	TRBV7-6	CASSLGAGGPWEQFF	TGTGCCAGCAGCTTAGGCGCGGGAGGGCCATGGGAGCAGTTCTTC